This entry lists 25 T cell receptor beta chains sequenced from one sample in a study of metastatic and nonmetastatic thyroid tumors. The entire patient cohort was treatment-naive prior to thyroid surgery. MiXCR reprocessed the PCR reads for TCRdb. This repertoire shows some 21,000 clones, 10% to 15% found once; its top ten account for approximately 6.2%. What was sequenced was blood. Receptor source: a male donor with papillary thyroid cancer or a benign thyroid nodule (not recorded which). Some clones in this sample may be carry-over from other donors' samples.

By share, this clone ranks as medium-sized (0.01 to 0.1%). The V call is TRBV6-1, the J call TRBJ2-1, with 8 nucleotides matching TRBD1. V shed 6 bases and J 8 bases; nucleotides not matched to a gene: 9. The germline CDR1 and CDR2 sequences are MNHNS and SASEGT. This CDR3 has 14 residues. In DNA, the CDR3 is TGTGCCAGCAGGATCGGACAGGGTGTCTATGAGCAGTTCTTC. Translating it yields CASRIGQGVYEQFF.

This clone was seen repeatedly, ten times or more. The V call is TRBV20-1, the J call TRBJ1-1; TRBD1 is a possible D gene (6 bases). This CDR3 has 13 amino acids. CDR1 is DFQATT, CDR2 SNEGSKA, per germline (reference sequence). V shed 6 bases and J shed 7 bases, with 18 bases lying between them. The CDR3 reads CSAATGLGGEAFF. The CDR3 DNA sequence: TGCAGTGCGGCGACAGGATTGGGCGGTGAAGCTTTCTTT.

In this sample, this clone turned up many times. The chain combines TRBV11-2 with TRBJ1-1, with no clear D. The CDR3 is 12 amino acids. CDR1 is SGHAT and CDR2 is FQNNGV in the germline V gene. V was cut by 0 bases and J by 6 bases, with 5 bases left in between. CDR3 loop: CASSLDQAEAFF. The CDR3 region has the DNA TGTGCCAGCAGCTTAGATCAGGCTGAAGCTTTCTTT.

This clone was counted ten times or more. The chain is built from TRBV11-2 and TRBJ1-6; 9 bases are a match to TRBD1. The germline V gene has CDR1 SGHAT and CDR2 FQNNGV. V shed 5 bases and J 6 bases; nucleotides not matched to a gene: 8. The CDR3 totals 16 residues. The CDR3 DNA reads TGTGCCAGCAGCAGGACAGGGGAGGGTCTTAATTCACCCCTCCACTTT. It yields the protein CASSRTGEGLNSPLHF.

The chain has TRBV27 and TRBJ2-3; 7 nucleotides line up with TRBD1. The CDR3 extends over 15 amino acids. V dropped 8 bases and J dropped 0; count of bases not matched to a gene: 8. Germline loops: CDR1 MNHEY, CDR2 SMNVEV (reference sequence). CDR3 in DNA: TGTGCCAGCCAGAGGGGGCGGGTAAGCACAGATACGCAGTATTTT. It encodes CASQRGRVSTDTQYF.

The J gene is TRBJ2-7, the V gene TRBV2; maybe TRBD2 (6 bases). The CDR3 has 13 amino acids. Germline-derived CDR1 and CDR2 are SNHLY and FYNNEI. Trimming pared 5 bases from V and 2 bases from J, leaving 10 bases between. CDR3 bases: TGTGCCAGCAGTCCGGGACTTACCTACGAGCAGTACTTC. This sequence encodes CASSPGLTYEQYF. The complete variable domain, with remaining parts taken from reference TRBV2 and TRBJ2-7, reads EPEVTQTPSHQVTQMGQEVILRCVPISNHLYFYWYRQILGQKVEFLVSFYNNEISEKSEIFDDQFSVERPDGSNFTLKIRSTKLEDSAMYFCASSPGLTYEQYFGPGTRLTVT.

This clone was observed at least ten times. The J gene is TRBJ1-1, the V gene TRBV20-1, with 8 bases lining up with TRBD1. The CDR3 totals 15 residues. CDR1 is DFQATT, CDR2 SNEGSKA, per germline (reference sequence). V lost 6 bases, J lost 1 base, and 10 bases stayed unmatched. The CDR3 loop reads CSALDREAENTEAFF. DNA of the CDR3: TGCAGTGCCCTGGACAGGGAGGCTGAGAACACTGAAGCTTTCTTT.

This clone was detected many times. V and J are TRBV20-1 and TRBJ2-1; D ambiguous. The CDR3 contains 17 residues. Germline V CDR1 and CDR2: DFQATT, SNEGSKA (reference sequence). The ends were cut back, 1 base at V and 0 bases at J, with 16 bases in the middle. CDR3 in amino acids: CSARGDPLISSYNEQFF. CDR3 DNA sequence: TGCAGTGCTAGAGGGGATCCACTGATAAGCTCCTACAATGAGCAGTTCTTC.

In its sample, this clone was seen many times. The chain joins TRBV29-1 to TRBJ2-7; D possibly uses TRBD1 or TRBD2 (5 bases each). Germline V CDR1 and CDR2: SQVTM, ANQGSEA. The CDR3 is 12 amino acids. The ends were cut back, 4 bases at V and 1 base at J, with 8 bases in the middle. The CDR3 DNA is TGCAGCGTTGGGGACGGATCCTACGAGCAGTACTTC. Encoded protein: CSVGDGSYEQYF.

By proportion, this clone is medium-sized. This chain connects TRBV30 to TRBJ1-2; unclear D gene. This CDR3 comprises 12 residues. Germline assignment: CDR1 GTSNPN and CDR2 SVGIG (reference sequence). Trimming removed 5 bases from V and 4 bases from J, with 11 bases in between. The CDR3 coding sequence is TGTGCCTGGTCCTCAGCTATCTATGGCTACACCTTC. It specifies CAWSSAIYGYTF.

This clone is medium-sized by share. The chain joins TRBV6-1 to TRBJ1-6; no firm D call. The ends were cut back, 1 base at V and 5 bases at J, with 9 bases in the middle. There are 15 residues in the CDR3. From germline, CDR1 is MNHNS and CDR2 SASEGT. This CDR3 is CASSEVDRNNSPLHF. The CDR3 DNA reads as TGTGCCAGCAGTGAAGTGGACCGTAATAATTCACCCCTCCACTTT.

This clone was recorded at least ten times. The chain links TRBV11-3 to TRBJ2-2; D might be TRBD1 (5 bases). Germline-derived CDR1 and CDR2 are SGHNT and YENEEA. The germline V and J ends were trimmed by 5 bases and 7 bases, with 14 bases remaining between them. CDR3 length: 14 residues. The CDR3 is CASSSRGYNGELFF. The CDR3 region has the DNA TGTGCCAGCAGCAGTAGGGGATACAACGGGGAGCTGTTTTTT.

The V gene is TRBV7-8, the J gene TRBJ2-7; 8 nucleotides align to TRBD1. With 5 bases clipped from V and 5 bases from J, the junction kept 8 bases outside the gene matches. Germline values: CDR1 SGHVS, CDR2 FQNEAQ. The CDR3 sequence is 14 residues long. CDR3 loop: CASSASTGVDEQYF. The CDR3 DNA follows: TGTGCCAGCAGCGCCTCGACAGGGGTGGACGAGCAGTACTTC.

This clone has a count of ten or more. The gene calls are TRBV27 and TRBJ2-2, with 9 nucleotides matching TRBD1. CDR1 MNHEY and CDR2 SMNVEV come from the germline V gene (reference sequence). With V trimmed by 3 bases and J by 7 bases, 12 bases remained unmatched. This CDR3 is 17 amino acids long. The chain's CDR3 is CASSLMSSGQGHGELFF. Written as DNA, the CDR3 is TGTGCCAGCAGTTTGATGTCGTCGGGACAGGGACACGGGGAGCTGTTTTTT.

This chain joins TRBV6-1 and TRBJ2-7; the D gene is possibly TRBD1 (7 bases). The CDR3 runs to 13 residues. Germline lookup yields CDR1 MNHNS and CDR2 SASEGT. The V end was cut by 2 bases, the J end by 8 bases, with 13 bases between. CDR3 in amino acids: CASSERQGGQQYF. DNA for the CDR3: TGTGCCAGCAGTGAAAGACAGGGAGGCCAGCAGTACTTC.

V gene TRBV2 combines with J gene TRBJ1-2; TRBD1 aligns across 8 bases. Germline V CDR1 and CDR2: SNHLY, FYNNEI. The junction had 6 bases not matched to a gene; V was cut back by 5 bases and J by 4 bases. The CDR3 covers 14 residues. The CDR3 sequence is CASSPGTGSYGYTF. The CDR3 DNA is TGTGCCAGCAGTCCTGGGACAGGTTCCTATGGCTACACCTTC.

At least ten counts were recorded for this clone. The chain joins TRBV2 to TRBJ2-3, with D tentatively TRBD2 (7 bases). The CDR3 spans 13 residues. Trimming left V 5 bases short and J 6 bases short, with 12 bases between. CDR1 is SNHLY and CDR2 is FYNNEI in the germline V gene. The CDR3 nucleotides are TGTGCCAGCAGTCCTAGGGGGGGGGATACGCAGTATTTT. Translation: CASSPRGGDTQYF. The whole variable domain, filled in from reference TRBV2 and TRBJ2-3, reads EPEVTQTPSHQVTQMGQEVILRCVPISNHLYFYWYRQILGQKVEFLVSFYNNEISEKSEIFDDQFSVERPDGSNFTLKIRSTKLEDSAMYFCASSPRGGDTQYFGPGTRLTVL.

This clone has a count of ten or more. The chain uses TRBV4-2 and TRBJ2-2; 7 bases match TRBD1. The CDR3 loop spans 15 amino acids. J was trimmed by 2 bases and V by 5 bases; bases with no gene match: 5. Germline loops: CDR1 LGHNA, CDR2 YNFKEQ. The DNA of the CDR3 is TGTGCCAGCAGCTCCGGGACAGCAAACACCGGGGAGCTGTTTTTT. Translated: CASSSGTANTGELFF.

By share, this clone counts as medium-sized. This rearrangement joins TRBV15 to TRBJ2-7, with 10 bases that match TRBD2. The CDR3 runs 15 residues. Germline V CDR1 and CDR2: LNHNV, YYDKDF (reference sequence). With 1 base clipped from V and 3 bases from J, the junction kept 3 bases outside the gene matches. CDR3 residues: CATSRASGGNYEQYF. In nucleotides, the CDR3 is TGTGCCACCAGCAGAGCTAGCGGGGGAAACTACGAGCAGTACTTC.

In this sample, this clone turned up a few times. The chain uses TRBV6-1 and TRBJ2-2, with a tentative D call TRBD1 (6 bases). CDR3 length: 14 amino acids. Deletions cut 5 bases from V and 1 base from J, with 8 bases between. Germline CDR1 is MNHNS and CDR2 is SASEGT. CDR3: CASSRGQNTGELFF. The CDR3 DNA sequence: TGTGCCAGCAGTAGGGGACAGAACACCGGGGAGCTGTTTTTT.

The rearrangement uses TRBV6-1 and TRBJ1-4; TRBD1 might be the D (5 bases). The CDR3 loop spans 16 amino acids. Germline CDR1 reads MNHNS; CDR2 reads SASEGT. The V end lost 2 bases, the J end lost 5 bases, and 15 bases lay between the germline ends. This CDR3 is CASSELSGDWNEKLFF. The CDR3 region has the DNA TGTGCCAGCAGTGAATTATCGGGGGACTGGAATGAAAAACTGTTTTTT.

In this sample, this clone turned up many times. The chain carries TRBV28 and TRBJ2-5; possible D gene TRBD1, 6 bases. Germline V CDR1 and CDR2: MDHEN, SYDVKM. This CDR3 contains 15 residues. Between the trimmed V and J ends, which lost 5 bases and 5 bases, there was a span of 18 bases. CDR3: CASSARGRGPETQYF. The DNA for the CDR3 is TGTGCCAGCAGTGCCAGGGGTCGAGGGCCCGAGACCCAGTACTTC.

The CDR3 here is CASSQVGTAAEITYEQYF. The CDR3 nucleotides read TGTGCCAGCAGCCAAGTCGGGACAGCCGCCGAGATCACCTACGAGCAGTACTTC. V and J are TRBV3-1 and TRBJ2-7; 7 positions agree with TRBD1. V was pared by 1 base and J by 2 bases, with 14 bases of the junction left unmatched. The CDR3 contains 18 residues. CDR1 LGHDT and CDR2 YNNKEL come from the germline V gene (reference sequence).

This clone was found many times. The chain joins TRBV10-3 to TRBJ1-6; D unresolved. Looked up from germline, CDR1 is ENHRY and CDR2 is SYGVKD. V lost 3 bases to trimming and J lost 10 bases, with 10 bases between them. The CDR3 spans 13 residues. The CDR3 is CAISDRIESPLHF. Written as DNA, the CDR3 is TGTGCCATCAGTGACCGAATCGAGTCACCCCTCCACTTT.

Many counts were recorded for this clone. This chain connects TRBV24-1 to TRBJ2-3; weak D call: TRBD2 (6 bases). V shed 3 bases and J shed 5 bases, with 14 bases lying between them. The CDR3 loop spans 15 amino acids. Germline V CDR1 and CDR2: KGHDR, SFDVKD. CDR3 sequence (DNA): TGTGCCACCAGTGATCTTCGGGGGTTTGGAGATACGCAGTATTTT. This gives the protein CATSDLRGFGDTQYF.